The sequence of this T cell receptor beta chain was determined in a study of T-cell reconstitution after alpha-beta-depleted transplantation in children. Unique molecular identifiers tagged the TCRbeta library. TCRdb reanalysed the PCR reads using MiXCR and keeps one entry per CDR3 protein. Of 200,000 or so distinct CDR3 sequences in the sample, 5% to 7.5% were seen once. CDR1 is SGDLS and CDR2 is YYNGEE in the germline V gene. The V gene end was trimmed by 7 bases and the J gene end by 8 bases; junction bases not matched to a gene: 10. The CDR3 spans 14 residues. At least ten counts were recorded for this clonotype. Its antigen is undetermined. Study outcomes and limitations: After one year, T-cell counts and TCRbeta diversity mostly came from new T cells.

The specimen was PBMCs, collected before TCRalphabeta/CD19-depleted stem cell transplant. The rearrangement uses TRBV9 and TRBJ2-1, with 9 positions matching TRBD2. The TCR was taken from a girl less than two years old with combined immunodeficiency, due to receive a stem cell transplant. In DNA, the CDR3 is TGTGCCAGCGGGGGCGGGGGGGCCTCGCATGAGCAGTTCTTC. Translation: CASGGGGASHEQFF.